This T cell receptor beta chain originates from a study of blood T cells in healthy people across ages. Next came a second PCR, run for about 6 to 12 cycles, which used a sample-barcoded 5' primer along with a J-beta primer mix. MiXCR, applied by TCRdb to the 5' RACE reads, yields one record per CDR3 protein. Here the sample spans about 1.4 million distinct CDR3 sequences, around 59% being singletons. Healthy Caucasian individuals from Russia aged 6 to 90 served as donors. A minimum of 6 micrograms of total RNA was extracted per sample. V was shortened by 7 bases and J by 5 bases, with 23 bases between the two germline ends. Germline V gives CDR1 SNHLY, CDR2 FYNNEI. The CDR3 consists of 16 residues.

Sequencing was done on a sample of blood. The sequence was obtained from a man younger than 35 in good health. This chain joins TRBV2 and TRBJ2-5; TRBD1 or TRBD2 may be the D gene (5 bases each). The CDR3 protein is CASNGGGAGWLETQYF. The CDR3 DNA reads TGTGCCAGCAATGGGGGTGGGGCAGGGTGGTTGGAGACCCAGTACTTC.